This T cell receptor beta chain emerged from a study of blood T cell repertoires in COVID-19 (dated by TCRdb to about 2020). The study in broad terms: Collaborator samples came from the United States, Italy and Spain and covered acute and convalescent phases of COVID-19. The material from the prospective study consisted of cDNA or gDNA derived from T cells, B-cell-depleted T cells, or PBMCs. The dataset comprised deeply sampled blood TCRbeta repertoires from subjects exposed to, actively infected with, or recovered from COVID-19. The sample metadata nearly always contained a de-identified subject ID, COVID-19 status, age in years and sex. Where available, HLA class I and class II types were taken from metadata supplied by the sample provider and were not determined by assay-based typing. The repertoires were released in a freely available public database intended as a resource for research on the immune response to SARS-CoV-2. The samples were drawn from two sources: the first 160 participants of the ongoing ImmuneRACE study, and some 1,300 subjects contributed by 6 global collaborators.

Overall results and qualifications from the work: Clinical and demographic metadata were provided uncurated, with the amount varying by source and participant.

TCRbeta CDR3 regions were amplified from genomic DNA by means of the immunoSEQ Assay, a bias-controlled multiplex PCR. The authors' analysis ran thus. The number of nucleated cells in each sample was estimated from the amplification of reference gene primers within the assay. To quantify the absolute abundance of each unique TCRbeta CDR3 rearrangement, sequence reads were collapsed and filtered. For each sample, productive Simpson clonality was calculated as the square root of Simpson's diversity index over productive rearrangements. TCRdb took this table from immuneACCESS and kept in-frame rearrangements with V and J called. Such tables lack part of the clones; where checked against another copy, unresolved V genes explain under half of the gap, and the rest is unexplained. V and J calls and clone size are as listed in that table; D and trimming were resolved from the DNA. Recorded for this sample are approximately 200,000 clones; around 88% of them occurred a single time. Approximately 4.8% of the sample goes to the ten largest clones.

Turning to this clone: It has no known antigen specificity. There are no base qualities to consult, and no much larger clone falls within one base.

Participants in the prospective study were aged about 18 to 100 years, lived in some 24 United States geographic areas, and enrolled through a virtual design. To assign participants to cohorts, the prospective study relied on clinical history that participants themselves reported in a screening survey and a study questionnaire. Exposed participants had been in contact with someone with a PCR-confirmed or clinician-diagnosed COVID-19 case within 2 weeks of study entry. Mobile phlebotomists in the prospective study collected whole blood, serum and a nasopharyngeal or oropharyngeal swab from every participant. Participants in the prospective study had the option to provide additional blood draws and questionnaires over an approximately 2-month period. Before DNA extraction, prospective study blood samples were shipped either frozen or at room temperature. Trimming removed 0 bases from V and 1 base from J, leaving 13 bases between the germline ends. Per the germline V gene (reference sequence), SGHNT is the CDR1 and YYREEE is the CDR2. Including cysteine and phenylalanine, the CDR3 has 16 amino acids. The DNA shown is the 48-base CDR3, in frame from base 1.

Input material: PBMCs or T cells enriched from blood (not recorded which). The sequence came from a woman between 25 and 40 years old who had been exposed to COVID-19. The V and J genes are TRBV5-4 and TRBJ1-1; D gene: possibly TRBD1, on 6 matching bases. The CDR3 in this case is CASSLGAQGQNTEAFF. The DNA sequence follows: TGTGCCAGCAGCTTGGGGGCACAGGGTCAGAACACTGAAGCTTTCTTT.